One and the same sample provided the 3 T cell receptor beta chains below, sequenced in a study of blood T cells in healthy people across ages. Primed by a sample-barcoded 5' primer and a J-beta primer mix, a second PCR proceeded for about 7 to 11 cycles. TCRdb reprocessed the 5' RACE reads with MiXCR, giving one entry per CDR3 protein. The sample lists 650,000 to 900,000 distinct CDR3 sequences; 60% to 80% were seen once. Sequenced input: blood. Source of these receptors: a man under 40 in good health.

The rearrangement joins TRBV10-3 to TRBJ2-5; no clear D gene. This CDR3 has 17 residues. V was cut by 4 bases and J by 1 base, with 19 bases left in between. Germline lookup yields CDR1 ENHRY and CDR2 SYGVKD. CDR3 sequence: CAISGFLGPAAQETQYF. The CDR3 DNA follows: TGTGCCATCAGTGGTTTTTTAGGACCAGCCGCCCAAGAGACCCAGTACTTC.

The chain combines TRBV5-1 with TRBJ2-2, with a tentative D call TRBD1 (5 bases). Germline V lookup: CDR1 SGHRS, CDR2 YFSETQ. V lost 4 bases, J lost 7 bases, and 20 bases lay in between. This CDR3 has 16 amino acids. CDR3 region: CASSSLTDGFGGELFF. The CDR3 DNA sequence: TGCGCCAGCAGCAGTCTGACAGATGGCTTTGGCGGGGAGCTGTTTTTT.

The chain has TRBV12-3 or TRBV12-4 and TRBJ2-4; D remains unclear. Trimming took off 5 bases at V and 8 bases at J, with 7 bases between the two ends. The CDR3 runs 11 residues. The CDR3 here is CASSAQDIQYF. The CDR3 nucleotides are TGTGCCAGCAGTGCCCAGGACATTCAGTACTTC.